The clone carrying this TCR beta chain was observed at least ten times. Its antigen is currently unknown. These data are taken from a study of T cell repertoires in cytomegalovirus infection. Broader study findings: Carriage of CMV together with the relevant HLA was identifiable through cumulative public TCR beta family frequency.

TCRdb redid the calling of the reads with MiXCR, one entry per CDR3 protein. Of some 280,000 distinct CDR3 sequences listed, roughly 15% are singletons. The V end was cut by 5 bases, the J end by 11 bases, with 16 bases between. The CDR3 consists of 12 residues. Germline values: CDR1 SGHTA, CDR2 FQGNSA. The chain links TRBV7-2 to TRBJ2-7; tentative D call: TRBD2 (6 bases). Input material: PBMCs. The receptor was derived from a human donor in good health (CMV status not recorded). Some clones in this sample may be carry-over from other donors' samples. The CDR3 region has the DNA TGTGCCAGCAGCCGCCCGGCGGGACTCAAGTACTTC. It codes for CASSRPAGLKYF. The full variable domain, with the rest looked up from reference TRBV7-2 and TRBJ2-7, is GAGVSQSPSNKVTEKGKDVELRCDPISGHTALYWYRQSLGQGLEFLIYFQGNSAPDKSGLPSDRFSAERTGGSVSTLTIQRTQQEDSAVYLCASSRPAGLKYFGPGTRLTVT.